The 20 T cell receptor beta chains below were found in one sample sequenced in a study of shared clonotypes between healthy human individuals. Assay used: immunoSEQ multiplex PCR; TCRdb lists only in-frame clones, some missing. The profile covers over 950,000 clones, with 77% appearing a single time and roughly 0.83% taken by the ten largest. Input material: memory CD4+ T cells from PBMCs. Subset denoted: CD45RA-negative fraction. Source of these receptors: a man aged 18-30 years in good health. Some clones in this sample may be carry-over from other donors' samples.

This sequence joins TRBV5-4 and TRBJ2-1; 12 positions agree with TRBD2. The CDR3 totals 14 residues. The V gene end was trimmed by 4 bases and the J gene end by 9 bases; junction bases not matched to a gene: 5. Germline V CDR1 and CDR2: SGHNT, YYREEE (reference sequence). The CDR3 DNA follows: TGTGCCAGCAGCCTAGCGGGAGGGTTTCCTGAGCAGTTCTTC. This translates into CASSLAGGFPEQFF.

The chain employs TRBV4-2 and TRBJ2-3; a weak D match, TRBD2 (5 bases). The CDR3 length is 17 residues. Trimming stripped 2 bases from V and 2 bases from J, with 17 bases between. Germline lookup yields CDR1 LGHNA and CDR2 YNFKEQ. DNA of the CDR3: TGTGCCAGCAGCCAATCCGTTTCGCGGGTCCTCACAGATACGCAGTATTTT. Protein product: CASSQSVSRVLTDTQYF.

V usage is TRBV30 and J usage is TRBJ1-5; D is uncertain. V was clipped by 5 bases and J by 3 bases, with 11 bases between them. Germline CDR1 GTSNPN, CDR2 SVGIG (reference sequence). The CDR3 is 13 residues long. CDR3 DNA sequence: TGTGCCTGGGGCCCAGGACCCAATCAGCCCCAGCATTTT. Residues: CAWGPGPNQPQHF.

The J gene is TRBJ1-2, the V gene TRBV6-6; TRBD1 aligns across 7 bases. V lost 2 bases, J lost 2 bases, and 5 bases stayed unmatched. Germline lookup yields CDR1 MNHNY and CDR2 SVGAGI (reference sequence). The CDR3 totals 15 residues. The CDR3 nucleotides read TGTGCCAGCAGTTACCTGGGACAGAAGAACTATGGCTACACCTTC. Translating gives CASSYLGQKNYGYTF.

The chain has TRBV28 and TRBJ2-5; 7 bases agree with TRBD2. CDR1 MDHEN and CDR2 SYDVKM come from the germline V gene. V shed 7 bases, J shed 4 bases, and the junction held 9 bases outside the gene matches. The CDR3 loop spans 14 amino acids. The CDR3 sequence is CASTLGLRGETQYF. In DNA, the CDR3 is TGTGCCAGCACCTTGGGACTAAGGGGAGAGACCCAGTACTTC.

The chain uses TRBV11-2 and TRBJ2-7, with 7 bases fitting TRBD2. With V trimmed by 4 bases and J by 0 bases, 9 bases remained unmatched. The germline CDR1 and CDR2 sequences are SGHAT and FQNNGV. This CDR3 is 16 amino acids long. The CDR3 DNA follows: TGTGCCAGCAGCTCAATAGCGGGTCCGAGCTCCTACGAGCAGTACTTC. It translates to CASSSIAGPSSYEQYF.

The chain is built from TRBV28 and TRBJ1-2; no clear D. V was pared by 7 bases and J by 7 bases, with 13 bases between. Looked up from germline, CDR1 is MDHEN and CDR2 is SYDVKM. The CDR3 extends over 12 amino acids. Here the CDR3 reads CASTSFEGGYTF. The CDR3 nucleotides read TGTGCCAGCACCTCGTTTGAGGGTGGCTACACCTTC.

This clone was detected only a few times. This sequence joins TRBV28 and TRBJ1-1, with D unclear. V was cut by 7 bases and J by 9 bases, with 12 bases left in between. Germline V gene sequence: CDR1 MDHEN, CDR2 SYDVKM. CDR3 length: 11 residues. CDR3 in amino acids: CASKTGSQAFF. Written as DNA, the CDR3 is TGTGCCAGCAAGACCGGCTCCCAAGCTTTCTTT.

The chain combines TRBV18 with TRBJ2-5; the D gene is possibly TRBD1 (6 bases). CDR3 size: 16 residues. CDR1 and CDR2 (germline): KGHSH, LQKENI. V gave up 3 bases and J gave up 0 bases, with 14 bases separating them. The CDR3 DNA follows: TGTGCCAGCTCACCTGGGACACCCATGTACCAAGAGACCCAGTACTTC. Amino acids: CASSPGTPMYQETQYF.

A few counts support this clone. This sample also contains other DNA sequences that code for the same CDR3. The chain combines TRBV28 with TRBJ1-2; the D gene is possibly TRBD1 (6 bases). V gave up 3 bases and J gave up 5 bases, with 10 bases separating them. CDR1 MDHEN and CDR2 SYDVKM come from the germline V gene. This CDR3 spans 13 amino acids. The CDR3 region is CASSLVRGYGYTF. DNA for the CDR3: TGTGCCAGCAGTTTGGTGAGGGGGTATGGCTACACCTTC.

The chain joins TRBV5-1 to TRBJ2-5; no definite D call. Between the trimmed V and J ends, which lost 0 bases and 4 bases, there was a span of 13 bases. The CDR3 sequence is 15 residues long. Germline V gene lookup returns CDR1 SGHRS and CDR2 YFSETQ. The CDR3 here is CASSLVGGSGETQYF. The CDR3 DNA sequence: TGCGCCAGCAGCTTGGTGGGCGGTAGTGGAGAGACCCAGTACTTC.

V and J are TRBV5-4 and TRBJ2-2; D is possibly TRBD2 (6 bases). This CDR3 comprises 15 residues. V gave up 4 bases and J gave up 3 bases, with 13 bases separating them. Looked up from germline, CDR1 is SGHNT and CDR2 is YYREEE (reference sequence). The CDR3 spells CASSGSTRHTGELFF. The CDR3 coding sequence is TGTGCCAGCAGCGGATCGACTAGACACACCGGGGAGCTGTTTTTT.

V gene TRBV2 combines with J gene TRBJ2-3; 9 bases fit TRBD2. CDR3 size: 14 residues. Germline CDR1 reads SNHLY; CDR2 reads FYNNEI. The J segment lost 3 bases and the V segment lost 4 bases, leaving 2 bases of the junction unmatched. This CDR3 reads CASSGSGRTDTQYF. The CDR3 region has the DNA TGTGCCAGCAGTGGAAGCGGGAGGACAGATACGCAGTATTTT.

V and J are TRBV2 and TRBJ2-5, with D tentatively TRBD1 (6 bases). The CDR3 contains 13 residues. The ends were cut back, 2 bases at V and 7 bases at J, with 11 bases in the middle. In germline, CDR1 is SNHLY, CDR2 FYNNEI. The CDR3 sequence: CASSEMGAGTQYF. The CDR3, as DNA: TGTGCCAGCAGTGAAATGGGGGCGGGGACCCAGTACTTC.

The rearrangement uses TRBV4-1 and TRBJ1-3; 7 bases align to TRBD1. With V trimmed by 4 bases and J by 0 bases, 6 bases remained unmatched. Germline values: CDR1 MGHRA, CDR2 YSYEKL. CDR3 length: 16 residues. CDR3 DNA: TGCGCCAGCAGCCCCCAACAGGGGAGCTCTGGAAACACCATATATTTT. This gives the protein CASSPQQGSSGNTIYF.

This rearrangement joins TRBV29-1 to TRBJ1-2; 10 bases align to TRBD1. The CDR3 totals 11 residues. J gave up 6 bases and V 7 bases, and 2 bases lay outside the gene matches. Per germline, CDR1 SQVTM and CDR2 ANQGSEA. CDR3 loop: CSAGQGDGYTF. The CDR3 coding sequence is TGCAGCGCCGGACAGGGGGATGGCTACACCTTC.

This clone was seen a few times. Other nucleotide sequences in the sample specify the same CDR3. This chain joins TRBV7-9 and TRBJ2-3; 12 bases are a match to TRBD2. V lost 3 bases to trimming and J lost 3 bases; unmatched junction nucleotides: 4. The germline gives CDR1 SEHNR, CDR2 FQNEAQ (reference sequence). The CDR3 contains 16 residues. CDR3 loop: CASSLTSGRRTDTQYF. The CDR3 coding sequence is TGTGCCAGCAGCTTGACTAGCGGGAGACGAACAGATACGCAGTATTTT.

This chain uses TRBV11-2 with TRBJ1-3; D gene unclear. The CDR3 length is 15 residues. V lost 3 bases and J lost 0, with 9 bases in between. CDR1 SGHAT and CDR2 FQNNGV come from the germline V gene. The CDR3 reads CASSFTVSSGNTIYF. The CDR3 region has the DNA TGTGCCAGCAGCTTTACTGTGAGCTCTGGAAACACCATATATTTT.

The chain links TRBV28 to TRBJ2-1, with D possibly matching TRBD1 (5 bases). This CDR3 is built from 12 residues. Germline assignment: CDR1 MDHEN and CDR2 SYDVKM. The V end lost 6 bases, the J end lost 7 bases, and 10 bases lay between the germline ends. The CDR3 loop reads CASSPQVNEQFF. The CDR3 DNA sequence: TGTGCCAGCAGCCCACAGGTTAATGAGCAGTTCTTC.

The CDR3 nucleotides are TGTGCCAGCAGGGGTACAGGGTATAGCAATCAGCCCCAGCATTTT. The encoded protein is CASRGTGYSNQPQHF. The V and J genes are TRBV2 and TRBJ1-5; a weak D match, TRBD1 (6 bases). V was cut by 6 bases and J by 0 bases, with 12 bases left in between. The CDR3 spans 15 residues. Per the germline V gene, CDR1 is SNHLY and CDR2 is FYNNEI.